This T cell receptor beta chain was retrieved from a study of PD-L1 blockade in urothelial cancer. The CDR3 is 16 residues long. CDR1 MNHEY and CDR2 SMNVEV come from the germline V gene (reference sequence). Trimming took off 2 bases at V and 2 bases at J, with 15 bases between the two ends. The time point here: pretreatment peripheral blood. Templates that were synthetic TCR analogs were spiked into each PCR. Assay: immunoSEQ multiplex PCR; the TCRdb copy retains only in-frame clones and omits some. Among tens of thousands of clones, around 90% were seen once, and the ten largest hold 1.6%. J is TRBJ2-5 and V is TRBV27; tentative D call: TRBD1 (6 bases). The clonotype was recovered from a man aged 55 to 70 with urothelial cancer. The sequences come from PBMCs, collected around atezolizumab (anti-PD-L1) treatment. The CDR3 coding sequence is TGTGCCAGCAGTTTAAGACAGGCGAGCCCACAAGAGACCCAGTACTTC. Translation: CASSLRQASPQETQYF.